This TCR beta chain appears in the sequencing data of a study of CD8 T cells in ankylosing spondylitis. Study results and limitations: Characteristic, it appeared, of ankylosing spondylitis blood was a TCR beta motif of about eight highly homologous variants. There was reportedly significant enrichment of clones that were disease-linked in matched ankylosing spondylitis synovial fluid. Prior literature has documented some motif variants in synovial fluid and blood from reactive arthritis.

For TCR beta, libraries came from quantitative 5'-RACE with molecular barcodes. Each CDR3 protein is one row after TCRdb ran MiXCR on the 5' RACE reads. The sample has more than 250,000 distinct CDR3 sequences, 8% seen once; the top ten hold 13% to 15%. V lost 2 bases to trimming and J lost 9 bases, with 15 bases between them. The germline gives CDR1 PRHDT, CDR2 FYEKMQ (reference sequence). The CDR3 is made up of 14 amino acids. In the case of this clonotype: Its antigen is not known.

The V gene is TRBV13, the J gene TRBJ2-3; a weak D match, TRBD1 (6 bases). The sequence derives from a male donor with ankylosing spondylitis. Sequencing was performed on blood, either unsorted or a sorted T cell fraction (not recorded which). In DNA, the CDR3 is TGTGCCAGCAGCTTACCCGCCGACAGGATGACGCAGTATTTT. Residues: CASSLPADRMTQYF.